This T cell receptor (beta chain) was observed in a study of blood T cell repertoires in COVID-19. Looking at the study overall: From T cells, B-cell-depleted T cells, or PBMCs came the material, which was cDNA or gDNA.

Germline CDR1 reads MDHEN; CDR2 reads SYDVKM. CDR3 length: 15 amino acids. The V end lost 8 bases, the J end lost 0 bases, and 14 bases lay between the germline ends. Seattle cases were enrolled at active infection and followed longitudinally. The assay was immunoSEQ multiplex PCR, and TCRdb's table has in-frame clones only and misses some. Among about 300,000 clones listed, less than 85% were seen once. Sample: peripheral blood. The receptor's source is a human donor with COVID-19, enrolled during active disease. The donor label of this sample is uncertain. This rearrangement joins TRBV28 to TRBJ1-3; D is ambiguous. The CDR3 loop reads CASGQARVSGNTIYF. The CDR3 nucleotides read TGTGCCAGCGGTCAAGCCCGGGTCTCTGGAAACACCATATATTTT. Full variable domain (outside the CDR3, taken from reference TRBV28 and TRBJ1-3): DVKVTQSSRYLVKRTGEKVFLECVQDMDHENMFWYRQDPGLGLRLIYFSYDVKMKEKGDIPEGYSVSREKKERFSLILESASTNQTSMYLCASGQARVSGNTIYFGEGSWLTVV.